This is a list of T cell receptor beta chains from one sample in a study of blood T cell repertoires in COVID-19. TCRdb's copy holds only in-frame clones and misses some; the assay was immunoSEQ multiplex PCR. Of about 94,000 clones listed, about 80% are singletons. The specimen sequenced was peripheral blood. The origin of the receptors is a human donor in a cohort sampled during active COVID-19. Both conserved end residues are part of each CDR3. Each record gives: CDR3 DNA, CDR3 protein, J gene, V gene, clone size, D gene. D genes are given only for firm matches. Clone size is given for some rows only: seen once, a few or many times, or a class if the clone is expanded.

CDR3 DNA: TGTGCCAGCAGCCAAGATCCCGTTAGCGGGAATCTTGGGGCCAACGTCCTGACTTTC; CDR3 protein: CASSQDPVSGNLGANVLTF; J gene: TRBJ2-6; V gene: TRBV4-2; clone size: once; D gene: TRBD2
CDR3 DNA: TGTGCCAGCAGCAATATACAGGGGGGTGAAAAACTGTTTTTT; CDR3 protein: CASSNIQGGEKLFF; J gene: TRBJ1-4; V gene: TRBV21-1; clone size: NA; D gene: NA
CDR3 DNA: TGTGCCAGCACTGAAGGACTAGCGGTCACAGATACGCAGTATTTT; CDR3 protein: CASTEGLAVTDTQYF; J gene: TRBJ2-3; V gene: TRBV2; clone size: NA; D gene: TRBD2
CDR3 DNA: TGTGCCAGTAGTACGTTGACTAGCGGTTACAATGAGCAGTTCTTC; CDR3 protein: CASSTLTSGYNEQFF; J gene: TRBJ2-1; V gene: TRBV19; clone size: NA; D gene: TRBD2
CDR3 DNA: TGTGCCAGCGGGTCGACAGTGAGGGGGGCCAACGTCCTGACTTTC; CDR3 protein: CASGSTVRGANVLTF; J gene: TRBJ2-6; V gene: TRBV6-5; clone size: NA; D gene: NA
CDR3 DNA: TGTGCCAGCAGTTTACGGGTCCCGGCCCAAGAGCAGTACTTC; CDR3 protein: CASSLRVPAQEQYF; J gene: TRBJ2-7; V gene: TRBV6-5; clone size: NA; D gene: NA
CDR3 DNA: TGCGCCAGCAGCCCGGGACAGCCTTCCTACGAGCAGTACTTC; CDR3 protein: CASSPGQPSYEQYF; J gene: TRBJ2-7; V gene: TRBV5-1; clone size: once; D gene: TRBD1
CDR3 DNA: TGTGCCAGCAGCTCCCTCCTGGGGCGGGAGCAGTACTTC; CDR3 protein: CASSSLLGREQYF; J gene: TRBJ2-7; V gene: TRBV7-2; clone size: NA; D gene: NA
CDR3 DNA: TGTGCCTGGAGTACCGTCGGGGGAGGACAGCCCCAGCATTTT; CDR3 protein: CAWSTVGGGQPQHF; J gene: TRBJ1-5; V gene: TRBV30; clone size: NA; D gene: NA
CDR3 DNA: TGTGCCAGCAGCCGACAGGGAATTTTGGAGACCCAGTACTTC; CDR3 protein: CASSRQGILETQYF; J gene: TRBJ2-5; V gene: TRBV3-1/TRBV3-2; clone size: NA; D gene: TRBD1
CDR3 DNA: TGTGCCAGCAGCCGGGACAGGCGACAAGAGACCCAGTACTTC; CDR3 protein: CASSRDRRQETQYF; J gene: TRBJ2-5; V gene: TRBV6-5; clone size: NA; D gene: TRBD1
CDR3 DNA: TGTGCCAGCAGCTTCGAGCGGGGAGATACGCAGTATTTT; CDR3 protein: CASSFERGDTQYF; J gene: TRBJ2-3; V gene: TRBV13; clone size: NA; D gene: TRBD2
CDR3 DNA: TGCGCCAGCAGCCAAGACGCCGCAGGAAGGTCACCCCTCCACTTT; CDR3 protein: CASSQDAAGRSPLHF; J gene: TRBJ1-6; V gene: TRBV4-1; clone size: NA; D gene: NA
CDR3 DNA: TGTGCCAGCAGTCCACAGAGTAGCAATCAGCCCCAGCATTTT; CDR3 protein: CASSPQSSNQPQHF; J gene: TRBJ1-5; V gene: TRBV6-5; clone size: NA; D gene: NA
CDR3 DNA: TGTGCCTTAACCCGGGGGAGCACTGAAGCTTTCTTT; CDR3 protein: CALTRGSTEAFF; J gene: TRBJ1-1; V gene: TRBV30; clone size: NA; D gene: NA
CDR3 DNA: TGTGCCAGTAGTGACAGTAAGTGGCACTACGAGCAGTACTTC; CDR3 protein: CASSDSKWHYEQYF; J gene: TRBJ2-7; V gene: TRBV19; clone size: NA; D gene: NA
CDR3 DNA: TGCGCCAGCAGCCAGCTTCGAGGCGAGAACTACGAGCAGTACTTC; CDR3 protein: CASSQLRGENYEQYF; J gene: TRBJ2-7; V gene: TRBV4-1; clone size: NA; D gene: NA
CDR3 DNA: TGCGCCAGCAGCTTGGGACAGGGAACCAACGAGCAGTACTTC; CDR3 protein: CASSLGQGTNEQYF; J gene: TRBJ2-7; V gene: TRBV5-1; clone size: NA; D gene: TRBD1
CDR3 DNA: TGTGCCAGCAGGGGGAGCGGACTAGCGGGACTCGAGACCCAGTACTTC; CDR3 protein: CASRGSGLAGLETQYF; J gene: TRBJ2-5; V gene: TRBV28; clone size: NA; D gene: TRBD2
CDR3 DNA: TGTGCCATCAGTAGTACAGGGAGCTCTGGAAACACCATATATTTT; CDR3 protein: CAISSTGSSGNTIYF; J gene: TRBJ1-3; V gene: TRBV10-3; clone size: NA; D gene: NA
CDR3 DNA: TGTGCCAGCAGCTTTTTCCGTTCACCGGGGGAGCAGTTCTTC; CDR3 protein: CASSFFRSPGEQFF; J gene: TRBJ2-1; V gene: TRBV7-8; clone size: NA; D gene: NA
CDR3 DNA: TGTGCCAGCTCACCTTCCGGGACAGGGGAACAAGAGACCCAGTACTTC; CDR3 protein: CASSPSGTGEQETQYF; J gene: TRBJ2-5; V gene: TRBV18; clone size: NA; D gene: TRBD1
CDR3 DNA: TGTGCCAGCAGCTCTAGATCGGTGGGACACGGAAACACCATATATTTT; CDR3 protein: CASSSRSVGHGNTIYF; J gene: TRBJ1-3; V gene: TRBV7-8; clone size: NA; D gene: NA
CDR3 DNA: TGTGCCAGCAGCTTAGGGGAGGTGAACACTGAAGCTTTCTTT; CDR3 protein: CASSLGEVNTEAFF; J gene: TRBJ1-1; V gene: TRBV7-9; clone size: NA; D gene: NA
CDR3 DNA: TGTGCCAGCAGTGAAGTTGGCCAAACGAACACTGAAGCTTTCTTT; CDR3 protein: CASSEVGQTNTEAFF; J gene: TRBJ1-1; V gene: TRBV2; clone size: NA; D gene: NA
CDR3 DNA: TGTGCCAGCAGCAACACGCCCGCAGAGACCCAGTACTTC; CDR3 protein: CASSNTPAETQYF; J gene: TRBJ2-5; V gene: TRBV7-3; clone size: once; D gene: NA
CDR3 DNA: TGTGCCAGCAGGTTAGCGGGAGGAAGGTACGAGCAGTACTTC; CDR3 protein: CASRLAGGRYEQYF; J gene: TRBJ2-7; V gene: TRBV7-2; clone size: NA; D gene: TRBD2
CDR3 DNA: TGTGCCAGCAGCCGGGGACAGCTATATGGCTACACCTTC; CDR3 protein: CASSRGQLYGYTF; J gene: TRBJ1-2; V gene: TRBV7-9; clone size: NA; D gene: TRBD1
CDR3 DNA: TGTGCCAGCAGCCGGGGGGGGAACACTGAAGCTTTCTTT; CDR3 protein: CASSRGGNTEAFF; J gene: TRBJ1-1; V gene: TRBV12-3/TRBV12-4; clone size: NA; D gene: NA
CDR3 DNA: TGTGCCAGCAGCGCACAGGGGTCATGGAATTCACCCCTCCACTTT; CDR3 protein: CASSAQGSWNSPLHF; J gene: TRBJ1-6; V gene: TRBV7-8; clone size: NA; D gene: TRBD1
CDR3 DNA: TGTGCCTGGAGGGGGGCGGACCCAGCCCAGCATTTT; CDR3 protein: CAWRGADPAQHF; J gene: TRBJ1-5; V gene: TRBV30; clone size: NA; D gene: NA
CDR3 DNA: TGTGCCAGCAGCCCGAGACAGGGACGGGGCTACACCTTC; CDR3 protein: CASSPRQGRGYTF; J gene: TRBJ1-2; V gene: TRBV5-6; clone size: NA; D gene: TRBD1
CDR3 DNA: TGTGCCATCAGTGCGGTCGCCTCCTACAATGAGCAGTTCTTC; CDR3 protein: CAISAVASYNEQFF; J gene: TRBJ2-1; V gene: TRBV10-3; clone size: NA; D gene: NA
CDR3 DNA: TGCGCCAGCAGGCCAACAACAGATGTATCCTACGAGCAGTACTTC; CDR3 protein: CASRPTTDVSYEQYF; J gene: TRBJ2-7; V gene: TRBV5-1; clone size: NA; D gene: NA
CDR3 DNA: TGCGCCAGCAGCCAAGATTCGGGGGGCCGGGGTTATCAGCCCCAGCATTTT; CDR3 protein: CASSQDSGGRGYQPQHF; J gene: TRBJ1-5; V gene: TRBV4-1; clone size: NA; D gene: NA
CDR3 DNA: TGTGCCAGCCGAGAAGGGGTAACCGGGGAGCTGTTTTTT; CDR3 protein: CASREGVTGELFF; J gene: TRBJ2-2; V gene: TRBV7-2; clone size: NA; D gene: NA
CDR3 DNA: TGCAGCGTCAGACAGCCTAATGGCTACACCTTC; CDR3 protein: CSVRQPNGYTF; J gene: TRBJ1-2; V gene: TRBV29-1; clone size: NA; D gene: NA
CDR3 DNA: TGTGCCAGCTCACCTAGGACAGGGGCGGGAGAGCAGTACTTC; CDR3 protein: CASSPRTGAGEQYF; J gene: TRBJ2-7; V gene: TRBV18; clone size: NA; D gene: TRBD1
CDR3 DNA: TGCGCCAGCAGTCGCTCGGGCCTAGCGGGACGAGATACGCAGTATTTT; CDR3 protein: CASSRSGLAGRDTQYF; J gene: TRBJ2-3; V gene: TRBV5-1; clone size: once; D gene: TRBD2
CDR3 DNA: TGTGCCAGCAGCCAAGCGGGACACTACGAGCAGTACTTC; CDR3 protein: CASSQAGHYEQYF; J gene: TRBJ2-7; V gene: TRBV3-1/TRBV3-2; clone size: NA; D gene: NA
CDR3 DNA: TGTGCCAGCACGCCGCTAGGGGCATTCCACGAGCAGTACTTC; CDR3 protein: CASTPLGAFHEQYF; J gene: TRBJ2-7; V gene: TRBV14; clone size: NA; D gene: NA
CDR3 DNA: TGTGCCAGCAGTTACCCAGATAAAGAGCAGTTCTTC; CDR3 protein: CASSYPDKEQFF; J gene: TRBJ2-1; V gene: TRBV6-6; clone size: NA; D gene: NA
CDR3 DNA: TGTGCCAGCAGCCAAGGACAGGGAAGCGGCAATCAGCCCCAGCATTTT; CDR3 protein: CASSQGQGSGNQPQHF; J gene: TRBJ1-5; V gene: TRBV4-2; clone size: NA; D gene: TRBD1
CDR3 DNA: TGTGCCTCGGGACAGATCACTGAAGCTTTCTTT; CDR3 protein: CASGQITEAFF; J gene: TRBJ1-1; V gene: TRBV30; clone size: NA; D gene: TRBD1
CDR3 DNA: TGTGCCAGCAGACGGGTACTGGGACAGGCGAACACCGGGGAGCTGTTTTTT; CDR3 protein: CASRRVLGQANTGELFF; J gene: TRBJ2-2; V gene: TRBV3-1/TRBV3-2; clone size: NA; D gene: TRBD1